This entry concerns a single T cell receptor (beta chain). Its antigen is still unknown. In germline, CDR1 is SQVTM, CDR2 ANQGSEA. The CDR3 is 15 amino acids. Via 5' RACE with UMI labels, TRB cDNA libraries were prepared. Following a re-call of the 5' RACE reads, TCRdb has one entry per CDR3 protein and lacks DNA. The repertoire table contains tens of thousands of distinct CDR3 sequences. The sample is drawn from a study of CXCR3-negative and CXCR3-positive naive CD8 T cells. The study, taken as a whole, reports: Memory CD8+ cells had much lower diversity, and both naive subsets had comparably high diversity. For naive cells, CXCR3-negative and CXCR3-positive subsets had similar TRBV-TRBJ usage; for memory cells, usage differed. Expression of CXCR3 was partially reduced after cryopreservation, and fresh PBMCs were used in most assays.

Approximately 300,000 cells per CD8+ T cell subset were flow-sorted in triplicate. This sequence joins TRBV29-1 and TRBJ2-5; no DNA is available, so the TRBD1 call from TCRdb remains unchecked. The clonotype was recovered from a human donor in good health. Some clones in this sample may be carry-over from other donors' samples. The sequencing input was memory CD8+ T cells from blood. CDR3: CSVEGPVTNQETQYF.